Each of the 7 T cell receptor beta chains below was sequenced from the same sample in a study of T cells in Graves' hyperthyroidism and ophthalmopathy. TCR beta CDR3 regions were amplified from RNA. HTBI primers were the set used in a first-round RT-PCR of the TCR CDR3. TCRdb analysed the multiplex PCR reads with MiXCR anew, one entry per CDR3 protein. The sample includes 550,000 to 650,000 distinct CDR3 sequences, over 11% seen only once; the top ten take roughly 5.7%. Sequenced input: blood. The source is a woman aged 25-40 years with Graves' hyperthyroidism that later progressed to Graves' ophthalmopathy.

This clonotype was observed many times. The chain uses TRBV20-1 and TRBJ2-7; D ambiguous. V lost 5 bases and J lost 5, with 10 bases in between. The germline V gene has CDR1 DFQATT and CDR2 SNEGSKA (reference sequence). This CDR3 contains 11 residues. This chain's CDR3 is CSAERPDEQYF. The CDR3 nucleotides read TGCAGTGCTGAGCGTCCTGACGAGCAGTACTTC.

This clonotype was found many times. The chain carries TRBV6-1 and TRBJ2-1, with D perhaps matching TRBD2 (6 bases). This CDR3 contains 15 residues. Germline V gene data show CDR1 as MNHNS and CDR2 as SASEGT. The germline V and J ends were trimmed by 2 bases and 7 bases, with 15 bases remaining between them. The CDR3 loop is CASSEMAGMRNEQFF. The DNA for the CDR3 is TGTGCCAGCAGTGAAATGGCGGGGATGAGAAATGAGCAGTTCTTC.

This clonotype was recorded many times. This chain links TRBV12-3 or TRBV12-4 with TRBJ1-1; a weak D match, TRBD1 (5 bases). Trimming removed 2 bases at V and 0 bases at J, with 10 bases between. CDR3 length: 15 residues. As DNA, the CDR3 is TGTGCCAGCAGTTTATACGGGACTGTGAACACTGAAGCTTTCTTT. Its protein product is CASSLYGTVNTEAFF.

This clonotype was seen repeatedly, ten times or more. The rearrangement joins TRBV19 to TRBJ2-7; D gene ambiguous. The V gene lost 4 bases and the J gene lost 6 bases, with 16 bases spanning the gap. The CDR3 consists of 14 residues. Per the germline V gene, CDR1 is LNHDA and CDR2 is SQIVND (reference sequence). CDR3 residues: CASSNAAGLSEQYF. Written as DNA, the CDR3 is TGTGCCAGTAGTAATGCGGCTGGGTTGAGCGAGCAGTACTTC. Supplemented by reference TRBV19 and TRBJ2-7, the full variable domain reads DGGITQSPKYLFRKEGQNVTLSCEQNLNHDAMYWYRQDPGQGLRLIYYSQIVNDFQKGDIAEGYSVSREKKESFPLTVTSAQKNPTAFYLCASSNAAGLSEQYFGPGTRLTVT.

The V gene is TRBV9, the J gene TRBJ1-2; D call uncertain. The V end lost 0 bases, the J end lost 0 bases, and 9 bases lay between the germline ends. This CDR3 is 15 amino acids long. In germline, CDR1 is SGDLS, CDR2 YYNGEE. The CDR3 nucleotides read TGTGCCAGCAGCGTAGCAGCAGACCCTAACTATGGCTACACCTTC. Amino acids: CASSVAADPNYGYTF.

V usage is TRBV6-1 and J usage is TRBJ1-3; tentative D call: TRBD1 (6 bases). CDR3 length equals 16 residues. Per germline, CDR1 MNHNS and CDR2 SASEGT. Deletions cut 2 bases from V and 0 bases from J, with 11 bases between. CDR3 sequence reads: CASSETGSYSGNTIYF. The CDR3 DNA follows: TGTGCCAGCAGTGAAACAGGGTCTTACTCTGGAAACACCATATATTTT.

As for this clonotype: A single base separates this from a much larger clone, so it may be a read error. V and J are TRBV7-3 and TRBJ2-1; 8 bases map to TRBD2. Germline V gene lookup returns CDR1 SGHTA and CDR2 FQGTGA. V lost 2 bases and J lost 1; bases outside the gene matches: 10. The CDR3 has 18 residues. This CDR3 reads CASSLSRASGSSYNEQFF. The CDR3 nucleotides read TGTGCCAGCAGCTTATCGCGGGCCAGCGGGAGTTCCTACAATGAGCAGTTCTTC.